This T cell receptor beta chain was sequenced for a study of T cell repertoires in cytomegalovirus infection. Turning to the study itself: Selection of CMV epitopes for the study included recently identified HLA-C-restricted and well-studied HLA-B-restricted ones. Whole-study findings and limits: The study found HLA-C-restricted CMV-specific TCR beta clonotypes dominating the ex vivo response.

A single record per CDR3 protein comes from TCRdb applying MiXCR to the reads. The sample lists about 700,000 distinct CDR3 sequences; roughly 36% were seen once. V lost 2 bases to trimming and J lost 2 bases, with 12 bases between them. The CDR3 extends over 15 amino acids. Germline CDR1 is SEHNR and CDR2 is FQNEAQ (reference sequence). Remarks on this clonotype: The target antigen is unknown.

The V and J genes are TRBV7-9 and TRBJ2-5; D might be TRBD1 (6 bases). Sequenced here: cultured PBMCs, sampled from culture after CMV antigen stimulation. The clonotype comes from a human donor in good health (CMV status not recorded). Some clones in this sample may be carry-over from other donors' samples. The CDR3 DNA sequence: TGTGCCAGCAGCTTACATGGACAGCCACAAGAGACCCAGTACTTC. It codes for CASSLHGQPQETQYF.